This entry describes one TCR beta chain. Assay: immunoSEQ multiplex PCR; the TCRdb copy retains only in-frame clones and omits some. This table has 80,000 to 100,000 clones, roughly 87% appearing once. Germline assignment: CDR1 MNHEY and CDR2 SVGAGI. This CDR3 is 15 amino acids long. Trimming removed 6 bases at V and 1 base at J, with 15 bases between. This specimen comes from a study of PD-L1 blockade in urothelial cancer. The sample in question was PBMCs, obtained around atezolizumab (anti-PD-L1) treatment. The receptor was derived from a man in his 70s with urothelial cancer. V is TRBV6-5 and J is TRBJ1-2; the D gene is possibly TRBD1 (6 bases). The chain's CDR3 is CASRSPGTLNYGYTF. DNA for the CDR3: TGTGCCAGCAGATCCCCCGGGACACTTAACTATGGCTACACCTTC.